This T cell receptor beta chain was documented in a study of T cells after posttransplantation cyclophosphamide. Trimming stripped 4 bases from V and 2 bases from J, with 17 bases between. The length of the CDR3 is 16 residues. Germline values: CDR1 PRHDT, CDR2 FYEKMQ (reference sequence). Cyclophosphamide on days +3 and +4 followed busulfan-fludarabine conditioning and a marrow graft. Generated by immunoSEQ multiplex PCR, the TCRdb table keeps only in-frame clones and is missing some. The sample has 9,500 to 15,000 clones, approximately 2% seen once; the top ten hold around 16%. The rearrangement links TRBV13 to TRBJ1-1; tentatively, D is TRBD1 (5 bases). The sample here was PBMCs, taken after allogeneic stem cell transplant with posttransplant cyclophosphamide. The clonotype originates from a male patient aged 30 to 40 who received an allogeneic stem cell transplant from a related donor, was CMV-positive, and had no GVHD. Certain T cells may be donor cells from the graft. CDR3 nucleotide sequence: TGTGCCAGCAGCTCTTACGACAGAGCTGCAAACACTGAAGCTTTCTTT. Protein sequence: CASSSYDRAANTEAFF. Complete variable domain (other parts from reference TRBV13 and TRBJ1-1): AAGVIQSPRHLIKEKRETATLKCYPIPRHDTVYWYQQGPGQDPQFLISFYEKMQSDKGSIPDRFSAQQFSDYHSELNMSSLELGDSALYFCASSSYDRAANTEAFFGQGTRLTVV.